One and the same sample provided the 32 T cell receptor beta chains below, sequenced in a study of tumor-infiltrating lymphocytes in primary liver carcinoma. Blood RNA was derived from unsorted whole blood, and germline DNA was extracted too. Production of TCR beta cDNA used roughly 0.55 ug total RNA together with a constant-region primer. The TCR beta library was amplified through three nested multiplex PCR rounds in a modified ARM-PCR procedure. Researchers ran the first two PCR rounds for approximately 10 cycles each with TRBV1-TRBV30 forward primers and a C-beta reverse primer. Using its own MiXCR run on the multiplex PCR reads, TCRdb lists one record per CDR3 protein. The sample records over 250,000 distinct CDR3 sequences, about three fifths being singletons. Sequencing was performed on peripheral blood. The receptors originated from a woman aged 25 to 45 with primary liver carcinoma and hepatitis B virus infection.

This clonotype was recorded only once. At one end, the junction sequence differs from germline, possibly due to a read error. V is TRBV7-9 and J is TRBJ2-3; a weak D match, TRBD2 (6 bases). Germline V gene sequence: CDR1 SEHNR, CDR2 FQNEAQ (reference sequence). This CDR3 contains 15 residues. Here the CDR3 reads CASSLGGTSTDTQCF. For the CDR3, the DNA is TGTGCCAGCAGCTTAGGCGGTACTAGCACAGATACGCAGTGTTTT. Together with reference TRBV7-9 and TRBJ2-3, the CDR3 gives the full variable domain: DTGVSQNPRHKITKRGQNVTFRCDPISEHNRLYWYRQTLGQGPEFLTYFQNEAQLEKSRLLSDRFSAERPKGSFSTLEIQRTEQGDSAMYLCASSLGGTSTDTQCFGPGTRLTVL.

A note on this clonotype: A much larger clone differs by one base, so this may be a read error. Here the CDR3 reads CASNQEISPGEWNEQFF. The CDR3, as DNA: TGTGCCAGCAACCAAGAAATTTCGCCAGGAGAGTGGAATGAGCAGTTCTTC. V is TRBV14 and J is TRBJ2-1; no clear D gene. The germline V gene encodes CDR1 SGHDN and CDR2 FVKESK. CDR3 length: 17 residues.

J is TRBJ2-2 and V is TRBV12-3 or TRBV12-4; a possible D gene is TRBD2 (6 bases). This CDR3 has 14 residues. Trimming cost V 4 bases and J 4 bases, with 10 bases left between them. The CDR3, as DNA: TGTGCCAGCAGTTCCGATAGCGGCACCGGGGAGCTGTTTTTT. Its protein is CASSSDSGTGELFF.

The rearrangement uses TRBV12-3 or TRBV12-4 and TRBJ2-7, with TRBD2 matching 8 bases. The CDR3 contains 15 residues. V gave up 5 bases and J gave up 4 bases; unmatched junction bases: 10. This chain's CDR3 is CASSPRISGMYEQYF. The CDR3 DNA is TGTGCCAGCAGTCCAAGGATTAGCGGGATGTACGAGCAGTACTTC.

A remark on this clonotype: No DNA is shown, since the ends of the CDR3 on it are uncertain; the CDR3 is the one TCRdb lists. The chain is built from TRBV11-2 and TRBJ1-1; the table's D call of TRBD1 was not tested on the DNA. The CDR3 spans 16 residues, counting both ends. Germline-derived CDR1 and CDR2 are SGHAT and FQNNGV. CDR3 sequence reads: CANSFVVGVGSRETFF.

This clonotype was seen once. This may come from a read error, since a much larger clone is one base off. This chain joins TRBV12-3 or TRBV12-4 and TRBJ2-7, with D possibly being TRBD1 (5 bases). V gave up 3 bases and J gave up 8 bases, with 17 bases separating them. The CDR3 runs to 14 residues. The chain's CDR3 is CASSLTDIPYKQYF. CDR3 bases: TGTGCCAGCAGTTTGACGGACATACCTTACAAGCAGTACTTC.

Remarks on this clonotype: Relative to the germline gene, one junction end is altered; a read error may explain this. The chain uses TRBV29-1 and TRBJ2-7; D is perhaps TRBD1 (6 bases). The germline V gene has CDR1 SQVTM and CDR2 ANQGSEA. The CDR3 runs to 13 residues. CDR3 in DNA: TGCACCGTTGTACCAGGGGCTTCAGGGGAGCAGTACTTC. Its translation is CTVVPGASGEQYF.

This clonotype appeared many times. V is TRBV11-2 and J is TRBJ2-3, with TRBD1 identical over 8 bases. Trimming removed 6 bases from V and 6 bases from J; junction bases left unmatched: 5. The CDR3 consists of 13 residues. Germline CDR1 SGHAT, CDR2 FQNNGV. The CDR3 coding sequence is TGTGCCAGCAGGAATCCAGGGGGCGATACGCAGTATTTT. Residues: CASRNPGGDTQYF.

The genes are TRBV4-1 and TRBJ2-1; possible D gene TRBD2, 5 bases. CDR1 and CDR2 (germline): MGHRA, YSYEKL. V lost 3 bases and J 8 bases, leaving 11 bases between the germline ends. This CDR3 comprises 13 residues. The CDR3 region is CASSHLLADEQFF. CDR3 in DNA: TGCGCCAGCAGCCACCTCCTAGCCGATGAGCAGTTCTTC.

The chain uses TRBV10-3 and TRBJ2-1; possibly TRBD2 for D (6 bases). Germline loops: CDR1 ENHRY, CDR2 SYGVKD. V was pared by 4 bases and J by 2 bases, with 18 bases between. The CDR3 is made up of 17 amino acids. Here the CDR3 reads CAISGAMAASAYNEQFF. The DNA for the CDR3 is TGTGCCATCAGTGGGGCCATGGCGGCTAGCGCCTACAATGAGCAGTTCTTC.

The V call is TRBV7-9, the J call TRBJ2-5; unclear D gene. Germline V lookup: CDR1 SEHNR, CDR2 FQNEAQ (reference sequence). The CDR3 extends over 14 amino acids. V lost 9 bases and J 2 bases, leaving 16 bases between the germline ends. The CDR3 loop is CASRSVGIQETQYF. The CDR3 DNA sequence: TGTGCCAGTAGATCGGTTGGTATACAAGAGACCCAGTACTTC.

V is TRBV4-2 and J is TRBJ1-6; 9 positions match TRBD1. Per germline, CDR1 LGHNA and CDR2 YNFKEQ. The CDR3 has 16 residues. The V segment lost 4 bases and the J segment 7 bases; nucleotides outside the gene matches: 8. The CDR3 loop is CASSREYRGRNSPLHF. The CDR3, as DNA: TGTGCCAGCAGCCGAGAGTACAGGGGGCGCAATTCACCCCTCCACTTT.

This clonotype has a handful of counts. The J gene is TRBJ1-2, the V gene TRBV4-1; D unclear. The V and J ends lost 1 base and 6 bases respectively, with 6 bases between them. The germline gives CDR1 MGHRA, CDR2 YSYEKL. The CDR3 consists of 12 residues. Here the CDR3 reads CASSQAGNGYTF. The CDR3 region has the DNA TGCGCCAGCAGCCAAGCGGGTAATGGCTACACCTTC.

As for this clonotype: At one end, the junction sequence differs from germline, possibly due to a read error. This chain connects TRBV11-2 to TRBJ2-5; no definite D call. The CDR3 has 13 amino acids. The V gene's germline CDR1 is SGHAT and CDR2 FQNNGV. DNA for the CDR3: TGTGCCAGCAGCTTAGATCGAATGGAGACCCAATACTTC. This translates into CASSLDRMETQYF.

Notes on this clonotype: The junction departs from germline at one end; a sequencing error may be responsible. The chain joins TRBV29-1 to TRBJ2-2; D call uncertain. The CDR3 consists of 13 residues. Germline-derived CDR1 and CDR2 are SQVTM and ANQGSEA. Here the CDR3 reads CIVDRANTGELFF. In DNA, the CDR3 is TGCATCGTTGACCGTGCCAATACCGGGGAGCTGTTTTTT.

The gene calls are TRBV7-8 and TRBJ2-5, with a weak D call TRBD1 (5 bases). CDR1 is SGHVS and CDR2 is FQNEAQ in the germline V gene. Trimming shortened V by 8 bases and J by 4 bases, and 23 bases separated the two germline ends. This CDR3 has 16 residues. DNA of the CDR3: TGTGCCAGCGGCCGACAGCAGCCGAAGTGGTTAGAGACCCAGTACTTC. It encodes CASGRQQPKWLETQYF.

CDR3: CASNWGSGANVLTF. In DNA form, the CDR3 reads TGTGCCAGCAACTGGGGCTCTGGGGCCAACGTCCTGACTTTC. V is TRBV5-6 and J is TRBJ2-6; D is ambiguous. The CDR3 extends over 14 amino acids. Per the germline V gene, CDR1 is SGHDT and CDR2 is YYEEEE. Trimming shortened V by 6 bases and J by 0 bases, and 7 bases separated the two germline ends.

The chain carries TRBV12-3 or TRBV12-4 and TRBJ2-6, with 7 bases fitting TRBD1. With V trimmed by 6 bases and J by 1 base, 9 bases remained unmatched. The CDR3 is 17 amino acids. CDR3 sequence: CASRPTGSGSGANVLTF. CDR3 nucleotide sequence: TGTGCCAGCAGACCGACAGGGTCGGGATCTGGGGCCAACGTCCTGACTTTC.

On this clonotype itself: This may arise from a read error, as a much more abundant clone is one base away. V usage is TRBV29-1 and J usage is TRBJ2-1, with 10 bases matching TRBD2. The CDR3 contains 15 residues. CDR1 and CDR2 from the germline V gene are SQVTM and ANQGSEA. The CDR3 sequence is CSVASASGRLNELFF. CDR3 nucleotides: TGCAGCGTCGCGTCCGCTAGCGGGAGACTCAATGAGCTGTTCTTC.

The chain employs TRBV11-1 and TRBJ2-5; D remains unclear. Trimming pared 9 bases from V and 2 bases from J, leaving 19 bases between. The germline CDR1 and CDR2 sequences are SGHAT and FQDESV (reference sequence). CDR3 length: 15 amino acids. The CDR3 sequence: CARSHRGLDQETQYF. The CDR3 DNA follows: TGTGCCAGGAGCCATCGAGGTCTAGATCAAGAGACCCAGTACTTC.

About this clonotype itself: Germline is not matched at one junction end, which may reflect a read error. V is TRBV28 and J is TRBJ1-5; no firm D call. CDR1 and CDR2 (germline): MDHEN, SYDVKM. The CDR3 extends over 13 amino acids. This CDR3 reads CVSHSAANQPQHF. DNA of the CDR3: TGTGTCAGCCATTCGGCAGCCAATCAGCCCCAGCATTTT.

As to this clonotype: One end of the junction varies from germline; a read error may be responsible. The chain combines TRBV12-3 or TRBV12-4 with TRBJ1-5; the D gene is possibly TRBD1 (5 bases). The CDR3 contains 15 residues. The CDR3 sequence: CGSSPWSGPNQPQHF. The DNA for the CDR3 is TGTGGCAGCAGCCCCTGGTCAGGGCCAAATCAGCCACAGCATTTT.

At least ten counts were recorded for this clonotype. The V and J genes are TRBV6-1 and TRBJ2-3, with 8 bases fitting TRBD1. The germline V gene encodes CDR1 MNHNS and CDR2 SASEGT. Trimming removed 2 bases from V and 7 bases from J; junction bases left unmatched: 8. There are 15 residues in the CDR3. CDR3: CASSESGQGANTQYF. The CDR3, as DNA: TGTGCCAGCAGTGAAAGCGGCCAGGGGGCAAATACGCAGTATTTT.

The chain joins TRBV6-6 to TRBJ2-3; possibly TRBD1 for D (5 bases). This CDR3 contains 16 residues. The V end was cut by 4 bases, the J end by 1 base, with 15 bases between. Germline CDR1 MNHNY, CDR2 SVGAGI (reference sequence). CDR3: CASSLTRGSGTDTQYF. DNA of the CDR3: TGTGCCAGCAGTTTGACAAGGGGATCTGGCACAGATACGCAGTATTTT.

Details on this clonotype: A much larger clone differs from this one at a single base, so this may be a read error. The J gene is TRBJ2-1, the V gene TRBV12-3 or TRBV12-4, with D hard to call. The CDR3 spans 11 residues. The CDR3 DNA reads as TGTGCCACACCCGCTGAGAATGTGCAGTTCTTC. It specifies CATPAENVQFF.

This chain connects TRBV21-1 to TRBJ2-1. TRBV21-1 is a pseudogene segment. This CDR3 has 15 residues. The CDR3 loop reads CASSEDASAYNEQFF. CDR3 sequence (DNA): TGTGCCAGCAGCGAAGATGCTAGCGCCTACAATGAGCAGTTCTTC.

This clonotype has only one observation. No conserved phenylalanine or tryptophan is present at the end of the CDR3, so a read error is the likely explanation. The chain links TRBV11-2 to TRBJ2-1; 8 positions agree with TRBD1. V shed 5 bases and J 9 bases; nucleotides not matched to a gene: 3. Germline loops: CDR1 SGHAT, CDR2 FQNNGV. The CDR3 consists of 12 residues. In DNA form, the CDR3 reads TGTGCCAGCAGCCGACAGGGGTTTGAGCAGTTCTCA. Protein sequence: CASSRQGFEQFS.

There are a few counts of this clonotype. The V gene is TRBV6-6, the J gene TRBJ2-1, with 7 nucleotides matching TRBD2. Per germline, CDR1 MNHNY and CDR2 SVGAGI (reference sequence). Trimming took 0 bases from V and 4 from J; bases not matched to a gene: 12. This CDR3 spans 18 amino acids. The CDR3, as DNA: TGTGCCAGCAGTTACTCTGCCTCTAGCGGACCTCCATACAATGAGCAGTTCTTC. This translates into CASSYSASSGPPYNEQFF.

Written as DNA, the CDR3 is TGTGCCTGGACCCCACGGGGGGTGACAGCCAAAAACATTCAGTACTTC. Protein: CAWTPRGVTAKNIQYF. The gene calls are TRBV30 and TRBJ2-4; TRBD2 aligns across 7 bases. The V gene end was trimmed by 4 bases and the J gene end by 0 bases; junction bases not matched to a gene: 9. Germline CDR1 is GTSNPN and CDR2 is SVGIG (reference sequence). The CDR3 is 16 amino acids.

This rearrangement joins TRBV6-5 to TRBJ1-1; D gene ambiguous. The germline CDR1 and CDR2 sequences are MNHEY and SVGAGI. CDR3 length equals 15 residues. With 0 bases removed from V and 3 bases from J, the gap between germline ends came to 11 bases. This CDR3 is CASSYSGFADTEAFF. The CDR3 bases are TGTGCCAGCAGTTACTCGGGATTCGCGGACACTGAAGCTTTCTTT.

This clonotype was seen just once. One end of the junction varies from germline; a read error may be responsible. CDR3 sequence reads: CASTLRQGGPDMQYF. The CDR3 DNA is TGTGCCAGCACCCTAAGACAGGGTGGTCCAGATATGCAGTATTTT. J is TRBJ2-3 and V is TRBV12-3 or TRBV12-4; 7 bases are a match to TRBD1. The CDR3 extends over 15 amino acids.

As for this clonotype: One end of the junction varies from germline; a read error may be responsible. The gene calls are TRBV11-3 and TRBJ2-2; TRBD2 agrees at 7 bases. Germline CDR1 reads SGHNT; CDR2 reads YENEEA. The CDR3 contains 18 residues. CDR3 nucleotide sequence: TGTGCCAACAGCTTAGTTCTTGCTAGCGGTCTTTTAATGGGGGAGCTGTTTTTT. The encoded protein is CANSLVLASGLLMGELFF.